These 15 T cell receptor beta chains originate from one sample sequenced in a study of CD8+CD57+ T cells in acquired aplastic anemia. Genomic DNA, the template, was used for profiling of the TCR beta VDJ and CDR3. TCRdb re-derived calls from the reads in MiXCR, one entry per CDR3 protein. The sample records approximately 120,000 distinct CDR3 sequences, about 40% being singletons. All sequencing subjects had displayed CD8+CD57+ cell expansion on flow cytometry. The sequencing sample was made of sorted CD4+, CD8+, or CD8+CD57+ T cells (not recorded which) from PBMCs. The receptor set was obtained from a human donor with aplastic anemia.

This clonotype was observed many times. This chain connects TRBV24-1 to TRBJ2-3, with 9 bases that match TRBD2. Losses at the gene ends were 1 base for V and 3 bases for J; bases not matched to a gene: 4. This CDR3 spans 16 amino acids. Germline loops: CDR1 KGHDR, CDR2 SFDVKD. CDR3 amino acids: CATSDFSSGGTDTQYF. The CDR3 coding sequence is TGTGCCACCAGTGATTTTTCCAGCGGGGGGACAGATACGCAGTATTTT.

The gene calls are TRBV20-1 and TRBJ2-7; maybe TRBD2 (7 bases). The germline V gene encodes CDR1 DFQATT and CDR2 SNEGSKA (reference sequence). The V end lost 1 base, the J end lost 7 bases, and 17 bases lay between the germline ends. The length of the CDR3 is 14 residues. DNA for the CDR3: TGCAGTGCTAGAGGGTGGGGGGGCCGCAGTGAGCAGTACGTC. Protein: CSARGWGGRSEQYV.

In the case of this clonotype: The germline gene is not matched at one end of the junction; a read error may be the cause. The chain carries TRBV12-3 or TRBV12-4 and TRBJ2-5, with 9 bases aligning to TRBD1. The CDR3 is made up of 15 amino acids. The CDR3 DNA sequence: TGTGCCAGCAGCCCCGGGGACAGGGATCAAGAGACCCAGTGCTTC. It translates to CASSPGDRDQETQCF.

The chain combines TRBV6-5 with TRBJ2-2, with D hard to call. This CDR3 spans 14 amino acids. Germline V lookup: CDR1 MNHEY, CDR2 SVGAGI. The V end was cut by 3 bases, the J end by 4 bases, with 9 bases between. Written as DNA, the CDR3 is TGTGCCAGCAGTTATACAGTCTCCACCGGGGAGCTGTTTTTT. Protein: CASSYTVSTGELFF.

This clonotype was picked up a small number of times. Given a much more abundant clone one base away, this may be a read error. The V call is TRBV5-6, the J call TRBJ2-7; D remains unclear. The CDR3 is 15 residues long. V dropped 0 bases and J dropped 4 bases, with 14 bases sitting between them. Germline-derived CDR1 and CDR2 are SGHDT and YYEEEE. In nucleotides, the CDR3 is TGTGCCAGCAGCTTGGCACTGGCATGGGGTTACGAGCAGTACTTC. Protein sequence: CASSLALAWGYEQYF. The entire variable domain, with the rest obtained from reference TRBV5-6 and TRBJ2-7, is as follows: DAGVTQSPTHLIKTRGQQVTLRCSPKSGHDTVSWYQQALGQGPQFIFQYYEEEERQRGNFPDRFSGHQFPNYSSELNVNALLLGDSALYLCASSLALAWGYEQYFGPGTRLTVT.

V and J are TRBV6-1 and TRBJ2-1; the match to TRBD2 covers 9 bases. V lost 6 bases, J lost 7 bases, and 7 bases stayed unmatched. The CDR3 sequence is 14 residues long. Per the germline V gene, CDR1 is MNHNS and CDR2 is SASEGT. In DNA form, the CDR3 reads TGTGCCAGCAGGAATAGCGGGGGCCCTAATGAGCAGTTCTTC. As protein: CASRNSGGPNEQFF.

Ten or more counts support this clonotype. The V gene is TRBV20-1, the J gene TRBJ1-2; 7 bases are shared with TRBD1. The CDR3 is made up of 17 amino acids. Trimming took 0 bases from V and 3 from J; bases not matched to a gene: 13. The germline V gene has CDR1 DFQATT and CDR2 SNEGSKA (reference sequence). The CDR3 DNA is TGCAGTGCTAGAGATGCGACAGGGAGAAGGTCTCACTATGGCTACACCTTC. It specifies CSARDATGRRSHYGYTF.

Remarks on this clonotype: Possible read error: a much larger clone is one base away. The rearrangement links TRBV19 to TRBJ2-3; 8 nucleotides align to TRBD2. Germline V gene lookup returns CDR1 LNHDA and CDR2 SQIVND (reference sequence). The V gene end was trimmed by 8 bases and the J gene end by 2 bases; junction bases not matched to a gene: 9. CDR3 length equals 15 residues. The chain's CDR3 is CASGPGGISTDTQYF. The DNA of the CDR3 is TGTGCCAGTGGCCCGGGGGGGATTTCCACAGATACGCAGTATTTT.

The J gene is TRBJ2-1, the V gene TRBV11-1, with TRBD2 identical over 10 bases. CDR1 is SGHAT and CDR2 is FQDESV in the germline V gene (reference sequence). The V gene end was trimmed by 1 base and the J gene end by 5 bases; junction bases not matched to a gene: 14. This CDR3 region has 19 residues. The CDR3 sequence is CASSLVIIPGLAQNNEQFF. CDR3 in DNA: TGTGCCAGCAGCTTAGTAATAATACCGGGACTAGCGCAGAACAATGAGCAGTTCTTC.

This clonotype was detected once. A much larger clonotype is one base distant, so this may be a read error. The CDR3 coding sequence is TGCGCCAGCAGCCGGGGTTCACCTAATGGAAAACTGTTTTTT. Residues: CASSRGSPNGKLFF. The rearrangement joins TRBV5-1 to TRBJ1-4; D is uncertain. The germline V gene has CDR1 SGHRS and CDR2 YFSETQ. The CDR3 loop spans 14 amino acids.

This clonotype was seen at least ten times. This chain connects TRBV6-1 to TRBJ1-1; D remains unclear. Germline loops: CDR1 MNHNS, CDR2 SASEGT. Trimming shortened V by 9 bases and J by 3 bases, and 14 bases separated the two germline ends. The CDR3 extends over 13 amino acids. The CDR3 region is CASYRASYTEAFF. The CDR3 coding sequence is TGTGCCAGTTACCGGGCCTCCTACACTGAAGCTTTCTTT.

A remark on this clonotype: A read error is possible here, since a much larger clone lies one base away. The genes are TRBV6-2 or TRBV6-3 and TRBJ2-7; TRBD1 matches at 10 bases. Per germline, CDR1 MNHEY and CDR2 SVGEGT. J was trimmed by 5 bases and V by 6 bases; bases with no gene match: 4. This CDR3 is built from 13 residues. CDR3 sequence (DNA): TGTGCCAGCAGGGGGACAGGGGAAAACGAGCAGTACTTC. Encoded protein: CASRGTGENEQYF.

The chain carries TRBV13 and TRBJ2-5, with TRBD2 identical over 8 bases. V lost 3 bases, J lost 5 bases, and 20 bases stayed unmatched. The CDR3 totals 19 residues. Germline-derived CDR1 and CDR2 are PRHDT and FYEKMQ (reference sequence). CDR3 sequence reads: CASSFQASLGTSFGETQYF. The CDR3 DNA reads TGTGCCAGCAGCTTCCAAGCCTCCCTGGGGACTAGTTTTGGGGAGACCCAGTACTTC.

This clonotype was detected many times. This rearrangement joins TRBV7-3 to TRBJ2-6; no firm D call. The V end lost 5 bases, the J end lost 0 bases, and 5 bases lay between the germline ends. Germline values: CDR1 SGHTA, CDR2 FQGTGA. The CDR3 has 14 residues. CDR3 coding DNA: TGTGCCAGCAGCCCGGGCTCTGGGGCCAACGTCCTGACTTTC. Translation: CASSPGSGANVLTF.

A remark on this clonotype: An end of the junction differs from the germline gene, which may be a read error. J is TRBJ2-7 and V is TRBV10-3; D is ambiguous. CDR1 is ENHRY, CDR2 SYGVKD, per germline. CDR3 length: 14 amino acids. CDR3 in DNA: TGTGCCAGCAGTTCGACCAGGAGCTCCTACGAGCAGTACTTC. Amino acid sequence: CASSSTRSSYEQYF.